The rows below give T cell receptor beta chains drawn from one sample of a study of blood T cell repertoires in COVID-19. Data came from immunoSEQ multiplex PCR; TCRdb stores just in-frame clones and leaves some out. In the table there are roughly 100,000 clones, about 90% of which are singletons. The sequencing input was peripheral blood. These receptors were obtained from a human donor in a cohort sampled during active COVID-19. CDR3s leave out the opening cysteine and the closing phenylalanine or tryptophan.

CDR3aa: ASGSFRGSGNTIY
len: 13
j_gene: TRBJ1-3
v_gene: TRBV25-1

CDR3aa: ASKRGTVDTEAF
len: 12
j_gene: TRBJ1-1
v_gene: TRBV6-5

CDR3aa: ASSLFGTYGYT
len: 11
j_gene: TRBJ1-2
v_gene: TRBV7-8

CDR3aa: ASSSLDPEQF
len: 10
j_gene: TRBJ2-1
v_gene: TRBV2

CDR3aa: SVWTGSDTEAF
len: 11
j_gene: TRBJ1-1
v_gene: TRBV29-1

CDR3aa: ASSYLAGEYNEQF
len: 13
j_gene: TRBJ2-1
v_gene: TRBV7-2

CDR3aa: ASGRGAGGYHTSTDTQY
len: 17
j_gene: TRBJ2-3
v_gene: TRBV6-6

CDR3aa: ASTPTGGDYEQY
len: 12
j_gene: TRBJ2-7
v_gene: TRBV28

CDR3aa: ASSLIGAGIQETQY
len: 14
j_gene: TRBJ2-5
v_gene: TRBV27

CDR3aa: ASSLQGTGLPY
len: 11
j_gene: TRBJ2-7
v_gene: TRBV2

CDR3aa: ASSSNFAGYSPLH
len: 13
j_gene: TRBJ1-6
v_gene: TRBV7-8

CDR3aa: ASSLVAHRGDQPQH
len: 14
j_gene: TRBJ1-5
v_gene: TRBV7-9